This TCR beta chain was sequenced during a study of blood T cell repertoires in COVID-19. On the study more broadly: COVID-19 samples collected from the United States, Italy and Spain covered acute and convalescent phases. T cells, B-cell-depleted T cells, or PBMCs supplied cDNA or gDNA.

In the original analysis: Estimated nucleated cell counts came from reference gene primer amplification. Measured with immunoSEQ multiplex PCR; TCRdb has only the in-frame clones, and not every one. D and trimming come from the DNA, and the V and J calls and clone size come from that table. This sample has 170,000 or so clones, with roughly 84% found just once. This CDR3 spans 15 amino acids. The germline V and J ends were trimmed by 5 bases and 1 base, with 14 bases remaining between them. Germline values: CDR1 SGHVS, CDR2 FQNEAQ. This chain uses TRBV7-8 with TRBJ1-1, with D uncertain. The TCR comes from a man between 18 and 35 years old with active or convalescent COVID-19. Sequenced sample: peripheral blood. The CDR3, as DNA: TGTGCCAGCAGCCCCGGGGATACTTGGAACACTGAAGCTTTCTTT. Translated, it gives CASSPGDTWNTEAFF. Filled out from reference TRBV7-8 and TRBJ1-1, the complete variable domain reads GAGVSQSPRYKVAKRGQDVALRCDPISGHVSLFWYQQALGQGPEFLTYFQNEAQLDKSGLPSDRFFAERPEGSVSTLKIQRTQQEDSAVYLCASSPGDTWNTEAFFGQGTRLTVV.